The sequence of this T cell receptor (beta chain) was determined in a study of T cells in tuberculosis. Study context: Sequenced TCRs come from CD1B-GMM tetramer-binding T cells.

Cells were sorted from thawed PBMC rested overnight and stained with GMM-loaded CD1B tetramer, viability dye and anti-CD3. CD1B tetramers were loaded with Rhodococcus equi-derived C32 glucose monomycolate. Each donor contributed some 100,000 sorted tetramer-negative cells. Study findings and constraints: T cells binding CD1B-GMM tetramer weakly possibly escaped the sort.

This CDR3 is 13 amino acids long. V lost 4 bases to trimming and J lost 6 bases, with 14 bases between them. From germline, CDR1 is SGHDT and CDR2 YYEEEE. Chain pairing is unknown; alpha and beta were sequenced separately. Profiling relied on immunoSEQ multiplex PCR, and the TCRdb table lists in-frame clones only, not all of them. The sample consists of 50,000 to 65,000 clones, nearly 90% of them appearing once. The chain uses TRBV5-6 and TRBJ2-7; D may be TRBD2 (5 bases). The receptor's source is an adult woman with latent tuberculosis. Specimen: CD1b-GMM tetramer-negative cells sorted from PBMCs. The CDR3: CASSVGLLLEQYF. CDR3 DNA sequence: TGTGCCAGCAGCGTTGGACTCCTTCTCGAGCAGTACTTC. Based on the CDR3 plus reference TRBV5-6 and TRBJ2-7, the full variable domain is DAGVTQSPTHLIKTRGQQVTLRCSPKSGHDTVSWYQQALGQGPQFIFQYYEEEERQRGNFPDRFSGHQFPNYSSELNVNALLLGDSALYLCASSVGLLLEQYFGPGTRLTVT.